The rows below give T cell receptor beta chains drawn from one sample of a study of T cell repertoires in cytomegalovirus infection. Using its own MiXCR run on the reads, TCRdb lists one record per CDR3 protein. Counted here are 100,000 to 150,000 distinct CDR3 sequences, more than 20% occurring once; the ten biggest clones make up roughly 33%. These receptors have no identified antigens. Input material: PBMCs, sequenced either directly or after in vitro stimulation (not recorded which). The receptors here all came from a human donor in good health (CMV status not recorded). Some clones in this sample may be carry-over from other donors' samples. The CDR3 runs from the conserved cysteine through the conserved F or W. The D gene is left open where the match is weak. A row's size may be missing; if present it is once, few, many or a size class.

j_call: TRBJ2-1
v_call: TRBV4-3
d_call: TRBD2
clone_size: .
cdr3_nt: TGCGCCAGCAGTCCGTATAGCGGGCCCACCCCGGGCAATGAGCAGTTCTTC
cdr3_aa: CASSPYSGPTPGNEQFF

j_call: TRBJ2-1
v_call: TRBV9
d_call: TRBD2
clone_size: .
cdr3_nt: TGTGCCAGCAGCCCGCGACTAGCGCCTGAAAAGGAGCAGTTCTTC
cdr3_aa: CASSPRLAPEKEQFF

j_call: TRBJ1-5
v_call: TRBV7-2
d_call: .
clone_size: .
cdr3_nt: TGTGCCAGCAGCCACGGTGGCAGGCAGCCCCAGCATTTT
cdr3_aa: CASSHGGRQPQHF

j_call: TRBJ1-2
v_call: TRBV5-4
d_call: .
clone_size: .
cdr3_nt: TGTGCCAGCAGCTCGGGACTCTTGATTCCCAACTATGGCTACACCTTC
cdr3_aa: CASSSGLLIPNYGYTF

j_call: TRBJ1-2
v_call: TRBV4-3
d_call: TRBD1
clone_size: .
cdr3_nt: TGCGCCAGCAGCCAGGACAGGGGGCTGTTCTATGGCTACACCTTC
cdr3_aa: CASSQDRGLFYGYTF

j_call: TRBJ1-4
v_call: TRBV12-3/TRBV12-4
d_call: TRBD1
clone_size: .
cdr3_nt: TGTGCCAGCAGCCGTCAGGGGGCTAAAGAAAAACTGTTTTTT
cdr3_aa: CASSRQGAKEKLFF

j_call: TRBJ1-4
v_call: TRBV7-2
d_call: .
clone_size: many
cdr3_nt: TGTGCCAGCAGTCTCCCATACGTTAATGAAAAACTGTTTTTT
cdr3_aa: CASSLPYVNEKLFF

j_call: TRBJ2-7
v_call: TRBV19
d_call: .
clone_size: once
cdr3_nt: TGTGCCAGTAGTGAGACGGGACATACTTCCTACGAGCAGTACTTC
cdr3_aa: CASSETGHTSYEQYF

j_call: TRBJ2-7
v_call: TRBV4-3
d_call: .
clone_size: many
cdr3_nt: TGCGCCAGCAGCCCCCTGTATAGGAGGAACTCCTACGAGCAGTACTTC
cdr3_aa: CASSPLYRRNSYEQYF

j_call: TRBJ2-1
v_call: TRBV29-1
d_call: .
clone_size: few
cdr3_nt: TGCAGCGCGGCCGGTCCTGGCGATGAGCAGTTCTTC
cdr3_aa: CSAAGPGDEQFF

j_call: TRBJ1-2
v_call: TRBV11-2
d_call: .
clone_size: few
cdr3_nt: TGTGCCAGCAGCTTAATAATCCAGGGGTTAGGCTATGGCTACACCTTC
cdr3_aa: CASSLIIQGLGYGYTF

j_call: TRBJ2-5
v_call: TRBV20-1
d_call: TRBD2
clone_size: .
cdr3_nt: TGCAGTGCTAGAAACGGACTAGGCCAAGAGACCCAGTACTTC
cdr3_aa: CSARNGLGQETQYF

j_call: TRBJ2-3
v_call: TRBV7-2
d_call: TRBD2
clone_size: many
cdr3_nt: TGTGCCAGCAGCTTAGTCAGACTAGCAGCTAGCACAGATACGCAGTATTTT
cdr3_aa: CASSLVRLAASTDTQYF

j_call: TRBJ2-2
v_call: TRBV5-1
d_call: .
clone_size: .
cdr3_nt: TGCGCCAGCAGCTCCGTACTTACAGGACCGAGCACCGGGGAGCTGTTTTTT
cdr3_aa: CASSSVLTGPSTGELFF

j_call: TRBJ2-1
v_call: TRBV29-1
d_call: .
clone_size: few
cdr3_nt: TGCAGCGTGCGGGGTGAGTCCTACAATGAGCAGTTCTTC
cdr3_aa: CSVRGESYNEQFF

j_call: TRBJ2-2
v_call: TRBV7-3
d_call: .
clone_size: .
cdr3_nt: TGTGCCAGCAGCTTAACGAGACCCTCGAACACCGGGGAGCTGTTTTTT
cdr3_aa: CASSLTRPSNTGELFF

j_call: TRBJ2-4
v_call: TRBV4-1
d_call: TRBD2
clone_size: .
cdr3_nt: TGCGCCAGCAGCCGAACTACCGGGACTAGCGACATTCAGTACTTC
cdr3_aa: CASSRTTGTSDIQYF

j_call: TRBJ2-3
v_call: TRBV7-8
d_call: .
clone_size: few
cdr3_nt: TGTGCCAGCAGCTTGTGGCGTCCCCTGACAGATACGCAGTATTTT
cdr3_aa: CASSLWRPLTDTQYF

j_call: TRBJ1-2
v_call: TRBV7-3
d_call: .
clone_size: many
cdr3_nt: TGTGCCAGCAGCCCTTCGCCAGGAGCTAACTATGGCTACACCTTC
cdr3_aa: CASSPSPGANYGYTF

j_call: TRBJ2-5
v_call: TRBV7-9
d_call: .
clone_size: .
cdr3_nt: TGTGCCAGCAGCTTATATCCTCCCGGAGAGACCCAGTACTTC
cdr3_aa: CASSLYPPGETQYF

j_call: TRBJ1-1
v_call: TRBV28
d_call: TRBD1
clone_size: few
cdr3_nt: TGTGCCAGCAGGTTGAGTTCGACAGGGACGTTCGCTTTCTTT
cdr3_aa: CASRLSSTGTFAFF

j_call: TRBJ1-5
v_call: TRBV7-2
d_call: .
clone_size: medium-sized
cdr3_nt: TGTGCCAGCAGCCCTACGACCAATCAGCCCCAGCATTTT
cdr3_aa: CASSPTTNQPQHF

j_call: TRBJ2-1
v_call: TRBV19
d_call: .
clone_size: many
cdr3_nt: TGTGCCAGTAAGCTAGCGATACAATACAATGAGCAGTTCTTC
cdr3_aa: CASKLAIQYNEQFF

j_call: TRBJ1-2
v_call: TRBV6-6
d_call: TRBD1
clone_size: .
cdr3_nt: TGTGCCAGCAGTTACTCAAAGCTACAGGGGTTGAGGGACTATGGCTACACCTTC
cdr3_aa: CASSYSKLQGLRDYGYTF

j_call: TRBJ1-2
v_call: TRBV6-2/TRBV6-3
d_call: .
clone_size: .
cdr3_nt: TGTGCCAGCAGGGAGAGGTTATATGGCTACACCTTC
cdr3_aa: CASRERLYGYTF

j_call: TRBJ1-6
v_call: TRBV6-1
d_call: .
clone_size: many
cdr3_nt: TGTGCCAGCAGCACGCATACCTCGGACCCAAGGCCGAATAATTCACCCCTCCACTTT
cdr3_aa: CASSTHTSDPRPNNSPLHF

j_call: TRBJ2-3
v_call: TRBV6-5
d_call: .
clone_size: .
cdr3_nt: TGTGCCAGCAGTGAAAAAATCACAGATACGCAGTATTTT
cdr3_aa: CASSEKITDTQYF

j_call: TRBJ2-2
v_call: TRBV7-8
d_call: .
clone_size: .
cdr3_nt: TGTGCCAGCAGCTTACTGCTGGGGGCGGACACCGGGGAGCTGTTTTTT
cdr3_aa: CASSLLLGADTGELFF

j_call: TRBJ1-3
v_call: TRBV28
d_call: .
clone_size: many
cdr3_nt: TGTGCCAGCAGTTTAAGCTGGGACTACAACATATATTTT
cdr3_aa: CASSLSWDYNIYF

j_call: TRBJ2-3
v_call: TRBV7-2
d_call: .
clone_size: many
cdr3_nt: TGTGCCAGCAGCTTACGCCGAGCGAGCACAGATACGCAGTATTTT
cdr3_aa: CASSLRRASTDTQYF

j_call: TRBJ2-1
v_call: TRBV7-8
d_call: .
clone_size: many
cdr3_nt: TGTGCCAGCAGCTGGTTTCGGGTTAGGTCCTACAATGAGCAGTTCTTC
cdr3_aa: CASSWFRVRSYNEQFF

j_call: TRBJ1-1
v_call: TRBV7-8
d_call: .
clone_size: many
cdr3_nt: TGTGCCAGCAGTCCACAGGGGAACACTGAAGCTTTCTTT
cdr3_aa: CASSPQGNTEAFF

j_call: TRBJ2-3
v_call: TRBV28
d_call: .
clone_size: many
cdr3_nt: TGTGCCAGCACCCCTGGCGGGAGCACAGATACGCAGTATTTT
cdr3_aa: CASTPGGSTDTQYF

j_call: TRBJ2-2
v_call: TRBV20-1
d_call: TRBD2
clone_size: .
cdr3_nt: TGCAGTGCTAGGGATAGGGCTAGCGGAAACACCGGGGAGCTGTTTTTT
cdr3_aa: CSARDRASGNTGELFF

j_call: TRBJ2-1
v_call: TRBV11-1
d_call: .
clone_size: .
cdr3_nt: TGTGCCAGCAGCTTAGCTCCGAGCTCCTACAATGAGCAGTTCTTC
cdr3_aa: CASSLAPSSYNEQFF

j_call: TRBJ2-5
v_call: TRBV27
d_call: .
clone_size: .
cdr3_nt: TGTGCCAGCAGAGGGGACTCCAAGGCCGAGACCCAGTACTTC
cdr3_aa: CASRGDSKAETQYF

j_call: TRBJ1-1
v_call: TRBV18
d_call: .
clone_size: .
cdr3_nt: TGTGCCAGCTCACCACCGACACAGGGCATGAACACTGAAGCTTTCTTT
cdr3_aa: CASSPPTQGMNTEAFF

j_call: TRBJ2-1
v_call: TRBV7-8
d_call: TRBD2
clone_size: .
cdr3_nt: TGTGCCAGCAGCTTACCACTCGGACTAGCGGCTAATGGGAATGAGCAGTTCTTC
cdr3_aa: CASSLPLGLAANGNEQFF

j_call: TRBJ2-2
v_call: TRBV27
d_call: .
clone_size: many
cdr3_nt: TGTGCCAGCAGTTACGGCGCCTATAACACCGGGGAGCTGTTTTTT
cdr3_aa: CASSYGAYNTGELFF

j_call: TRBJ1-1
v_call: TRBV7-2
d_call: .
clone_size: many
cdr3_nt: TGTGCCAGCAGACCTCTGACGGGGGGAATGAACACTGAAGCTTTCTTT
cdr3_aa: CASRPLTGGMNTEAFF

j_call: TRBJ2-5
v_call: TRBV7-6
d_call: TRBD2
clone_size: .
cdr3_nt: TGTGCCAGCAGCTTAGCCGCGCGACAGTCCTGGACTAGCGGGAGTTTGGAGACCCAGTACTTC
cdr3_aa: CASSLAARQSWTSGSLETQYF

j_call: TRBJ2-7
v_call: TRBV5-4
d_call: .
clone_size: .
cdr3_nt: TGTGCCAGCAGCTCTGATGACCCTCCCTACGAGCAGTACTTC
cdr3_aa: CASSSDDPPYEQYF

j_call: TRBJ2-3
v_call: TRBV5-1
d_call: TRBD1
clone_size: .
cdr3_nt: TGCGCCAGCAGCTTGGTCGGGACAGGGCTGGCAGATACGCAGTATTTT
cdr3_aa: CASSLVGTGLADTQYF

j_call: TRBJ1-6
v_call: TRBV7-2
d_call: TRBD1
clone_size: many
cdr3_nt: TGTGCCAGCAGCTTCGGAGGAGAGGGGGCATCCTATAATTCACCCCTCCACTTT
cdr3_aa: CASSFGGEGASYNSPLHF

j_call: TRBJ2-7
v_call: TRBV7-2
d_call: .
clone_size: many
cdr3_nt: TGTGCCAGCAGCCCACATGAGGGGCGCTACGAGCAGTACTTC
cdr3_aa: CASSPHEGRYEQYF

j_call: TRBJ2-3
v_call: TRBV7-6
d_call: .
clone_size: .
cdr3_nt: TGTGCCAGCAGCCCCCGACGCACAGATACGCAGTATTTT
cdr3_aa: CASSPRRTDTQYF

j_call: TRBJ2-1
v_call: TRBV7-8
d_call: TRBD2
clone_size: many
cdr3_nt: TGTGCCAGCAGCCCAGACCCTAGACTAGCGGGAGAAAAGAAAAATGAGCAGTTCTTC
cdr3_aa: CASSPDPRLAGEKKNEQFF

j_call: TRBJ1-2
v_call: TRBV5-1
d_call: .
clone_size: few
cdr3_nt: TGCGCCAGCAGCTTGAACGACGGAAACTATGGCTACACCTTC
cdr3_aa: CASSLNDGNYGYTF

j_call: TRBJ2-1
v_call: TRBV5-1
d_call: TRBD2
clone_size: .
cdr3_nt: TGCGCCAGCAGCTTGGACCCTAGCGGGGTTATTGAGCAGTTCTTC
cdr3_aa: CASSLDPSGVIEQFF

j_call: TRBJ1-2
v_call: TRBV5-5
d_call: .
clone_size: .
cdr3_nt: TGTGCCAGCAGCTTGGTGACGGACTATGGCTACACCTTC
cdr3_aa: CASSLVTDYGYTF

j_call: TRBJ2-5
v_call: TRBV12-3/TRBV12-4
d_call: TRBD2
clone_size: .
cdr3_nt: TGTGCCAGCAGTTTAGAGGGTTCACTAGCGGGGACCCAGTACTTC
cdr3_aa: CASSLEGSLAGTQYF

j_call: TRBJ2-1
v_call: TRBV7-8
d_call: TRBD1
clone_size: many
cdr3_nt: TGTGCCAGCAGTTCAACAGGGGTGGTGTTGTACAATGAGCAGTTCTTC
cdr3_aa: CASSSTGVVLYNEQFF

j_call: TRBJ1-1
v_call: TRBV18
d_call: .
clone_size: few
cdr3_nt: TGTGCCAGCTCACCAGTATTTACCGGGAACACTGAAGCTTTCTTT
cdr3_aa: CASSPVFTGNTEAFF

j_call: TRBJ2-1
v_call: TRBV6-2/TRBV6-3
d_call: TRBD2
clone_size: many
cdr3_nt: TGTGCCAGCAGTTCGCAGTGGAAGGGACTAGCGGAGGGCCATGAGCAGTTCTTC
cdr3_aa: CASSSQWKGLAEGHEQFF

j_call: TRBJ2-1
v_call: TRBV18
d_call: TRBD2
clone_size: few
cdr3_nt: TGTGCCAGCTCACCAGGGATAGCGGGAGATGAGCAGTTCTTC
cdr3_aa: CASSPGIAGDEQFF

j_call: TRBJ2-1
v_call: TRBV7-9
d_call: TRBD2
clone_size: many
cdr3_nt: TGTGCCAGCAGGCCTAGCGGGAGTGACGCCAGGAGTGAGCAGTTCTTC
cdr3_aa: CASRPSGSDARSEQFF